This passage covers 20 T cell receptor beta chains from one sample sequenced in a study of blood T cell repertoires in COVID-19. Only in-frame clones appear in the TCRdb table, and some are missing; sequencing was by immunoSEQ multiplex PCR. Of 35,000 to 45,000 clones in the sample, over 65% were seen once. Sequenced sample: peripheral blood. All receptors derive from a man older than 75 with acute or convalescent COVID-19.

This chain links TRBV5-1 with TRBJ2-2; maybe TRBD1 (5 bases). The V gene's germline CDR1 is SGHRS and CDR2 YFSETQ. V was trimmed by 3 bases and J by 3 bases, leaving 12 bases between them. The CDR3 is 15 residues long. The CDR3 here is CASSSKGWHTGELFF. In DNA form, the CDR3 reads TGCGCCAGCAGCTCCAAGGGGTGGCACACCGGGGAGCTGTTTTTT.

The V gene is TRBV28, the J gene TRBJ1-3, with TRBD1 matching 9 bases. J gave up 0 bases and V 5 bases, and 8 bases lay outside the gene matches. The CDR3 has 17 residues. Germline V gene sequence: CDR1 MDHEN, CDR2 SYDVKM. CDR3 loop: CASSPSGTGNSGNTIYF. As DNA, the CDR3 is TGTGCCAGCAGTCCTTCCGGGACAGGGAACTCTGGAAACACCATATATTTT.

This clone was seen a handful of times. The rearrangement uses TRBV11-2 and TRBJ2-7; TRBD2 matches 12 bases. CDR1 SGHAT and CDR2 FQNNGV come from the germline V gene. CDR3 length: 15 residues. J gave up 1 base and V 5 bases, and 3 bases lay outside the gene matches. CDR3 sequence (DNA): TGTGCCAGCAGCGATGGACTAGCGGGATCCTACGAGCAGTACTTC. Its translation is CASSDGLAGSYEQYF.

The CDR3 nucleotides read TGCGCCAGCAGTCGTCAGCGAGAGACCCAGTACTTC. It codes for CASSRQRETQYF. V and J are TRBV23-1 and TRBJ2-5; no clear D gene. TRBV23-1 is designated an ORF whose function remains uncertain. The CDR3 loop spans 12 amino acids. V was cut by 4 bases and J by 4 bases, with 7 bases left in between.

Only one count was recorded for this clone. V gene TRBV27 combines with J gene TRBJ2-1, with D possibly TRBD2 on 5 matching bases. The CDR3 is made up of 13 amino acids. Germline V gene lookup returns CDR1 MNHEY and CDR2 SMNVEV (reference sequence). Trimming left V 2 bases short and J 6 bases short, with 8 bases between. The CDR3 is CASSLRAGNEQFF. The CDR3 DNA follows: TGTGCCAGCAGTTTAAGGGCGGGCAATGAGCAGTTCTTC.

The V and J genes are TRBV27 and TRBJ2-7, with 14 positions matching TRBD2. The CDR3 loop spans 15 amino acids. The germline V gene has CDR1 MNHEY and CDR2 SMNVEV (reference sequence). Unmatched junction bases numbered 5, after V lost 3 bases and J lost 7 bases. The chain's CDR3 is CASSFGTSGSREQYF. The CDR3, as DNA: TGTGCCAGCAGTTTCGGGACTAGCGGGAGCCGGGAGCAGTACTTC.

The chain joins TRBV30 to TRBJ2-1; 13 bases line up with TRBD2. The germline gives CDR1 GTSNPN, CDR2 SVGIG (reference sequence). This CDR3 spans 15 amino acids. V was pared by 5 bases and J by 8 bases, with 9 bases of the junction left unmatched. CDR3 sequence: CAWVGLAGPWDEQFF. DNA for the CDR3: TGTGCCTGGGTGGGACTAGCGGGACCTTGGGATGAGCAGTTCTTC.

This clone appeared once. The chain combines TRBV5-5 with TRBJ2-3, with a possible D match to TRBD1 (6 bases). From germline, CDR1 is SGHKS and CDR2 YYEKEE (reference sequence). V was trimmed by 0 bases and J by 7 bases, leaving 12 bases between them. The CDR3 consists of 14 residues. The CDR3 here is CASSLEGRDNTQYF. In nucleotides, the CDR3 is TGTGCCAGCAGCTTGGAGGGCAGGGACAATACGCAGTATTTT.

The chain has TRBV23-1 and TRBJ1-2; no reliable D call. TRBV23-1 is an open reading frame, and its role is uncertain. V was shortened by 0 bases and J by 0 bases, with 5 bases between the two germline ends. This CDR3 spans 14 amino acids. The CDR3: CASSQSEPNYGYTF. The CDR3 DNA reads TGCGCCAGCAGTCAATCGGAGCCTAACTATGGCTACACCTTC.

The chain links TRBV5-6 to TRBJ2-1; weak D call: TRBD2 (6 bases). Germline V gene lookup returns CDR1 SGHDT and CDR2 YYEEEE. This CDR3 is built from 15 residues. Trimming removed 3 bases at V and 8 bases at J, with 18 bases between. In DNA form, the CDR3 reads TGTGCCAGCAGCTCCCGGACTAAACTGAGCGATGAGCAGTTCTTC. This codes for CASSSRTKLSDEQFF.

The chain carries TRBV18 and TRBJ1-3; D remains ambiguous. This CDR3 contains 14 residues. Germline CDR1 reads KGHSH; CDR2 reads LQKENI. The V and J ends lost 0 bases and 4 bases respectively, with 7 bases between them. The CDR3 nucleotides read TGTGCCAGCTCACCACCCGGGTCCGGAAACACCATATATTTT. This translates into CASSPPGSGNTIYF.

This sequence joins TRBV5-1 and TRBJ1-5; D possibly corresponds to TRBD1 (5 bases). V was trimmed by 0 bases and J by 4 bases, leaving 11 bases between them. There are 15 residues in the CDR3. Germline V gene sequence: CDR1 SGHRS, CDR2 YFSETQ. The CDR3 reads CASSLGLGQNQPQHF. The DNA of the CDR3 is TGCGCCAGCAGCTTGGGGCTGGGGCAGAATCAGCCCCAGCATTTT.

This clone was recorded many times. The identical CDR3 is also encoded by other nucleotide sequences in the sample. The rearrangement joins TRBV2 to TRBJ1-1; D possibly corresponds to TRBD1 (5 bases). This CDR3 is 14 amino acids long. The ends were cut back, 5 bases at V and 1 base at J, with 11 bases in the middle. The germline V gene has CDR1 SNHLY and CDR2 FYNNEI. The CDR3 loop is CASSRQGQNTEAFF. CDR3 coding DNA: TGTGCCAGCAGTCGGCAGGGTCAGAACACTGAAGCTTTCTTT.

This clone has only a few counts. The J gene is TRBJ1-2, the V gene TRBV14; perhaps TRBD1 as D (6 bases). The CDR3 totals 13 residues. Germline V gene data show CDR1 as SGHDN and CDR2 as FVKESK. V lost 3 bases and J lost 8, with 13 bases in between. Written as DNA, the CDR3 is TGTGCCAGCAGCCAGATCCAGGGGTACGGCTACACCTTC. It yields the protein CASSQIQGYGYTF.

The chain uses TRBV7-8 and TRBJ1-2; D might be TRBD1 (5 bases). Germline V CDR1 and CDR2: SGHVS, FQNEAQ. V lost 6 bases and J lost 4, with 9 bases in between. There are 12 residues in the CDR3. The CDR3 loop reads CASSGGSYGYTF. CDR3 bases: TGTGCCAGCAGTGGGGGGAGCTATGGCTACACCTTC.

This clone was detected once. The CDR3 DNA sequence: TGTGCCAGCAGCGGGTTTAGCGGGAGTGGTGAGCAGTTCTTC. Protein: CASSGFSGSGEQFF. The chain employs TRBV5-4 and TRBJ2-1; 9 positions match TRBD2. The CDR3 contains 14 residues. In germline, CDR1 is SGHNT, CDR2 YYREEE (reference sequence). The junction had 8 bases not matched to a gene; V was cut back by 4 bases and J by 9 bases. Full variable domain (missing parts from reference TRBV5-4 and TRBJ2-1): ETGVTQSPTHLIKTRGQQVTLRCSSQSGHNTVSWYQQALGQGPQFIFQYYREEENGRGNFPPRFSGLQFPNYSSELNVNALELDDSALYLCASSGFSGSGEQFFGPGTRLTVL.

The DNA of the CDR3 is TGCAGCGCTGGTGGGGGACAGGGATACAATGAGCAGTTCTTC. Translated, it gives CSAGGGQGYNEQFF. The chain joins TRBV29-1 to TRBJ2-1; TRBD1 aligns across 9 bases. In germline, CDR1 is SQVTM, CDR2 ANQGSEA. The CDR3 length is 14 residues. V dropped 7 bases and J dropped 4; count of bases not matched to a gene: 8.

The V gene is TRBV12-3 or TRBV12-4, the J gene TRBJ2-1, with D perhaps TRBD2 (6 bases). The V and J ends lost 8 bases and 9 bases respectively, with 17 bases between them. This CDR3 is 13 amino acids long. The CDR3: CASPGGPLGEQFF. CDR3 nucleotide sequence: TGTGCCAGCCCCGGGGGTCCGTTGGGTGAGCAGTTCTTC.

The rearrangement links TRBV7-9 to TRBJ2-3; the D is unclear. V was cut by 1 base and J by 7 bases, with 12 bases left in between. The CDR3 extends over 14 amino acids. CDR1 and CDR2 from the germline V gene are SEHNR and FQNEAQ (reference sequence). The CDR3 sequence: CASSLDLQSHTQYF. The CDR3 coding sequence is TGTGCCAGCAGCTTAGACCTACAGAGTCATACGCAGTATTTT.

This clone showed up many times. The DNA for the CDR3 is TGTGCCAGCAGTTTATGGGGAGGACTAGCGGGAGTCCCGGGAGGGGCCAACGTCCTGACTTTC. Amino acids: CASSLWGGLAGVPGGANVLTF. The chain joins TRBV28 to TRBJ2-6; TRBD2 matches at 13 bases. Looked up from germline, CDR1 is MDHEN and CDR2 is SYDVKM. The length of the CDR3 is 21 residues. After removal of 0 bases from V and 4 bases from J, the junction contained 12 bases not matched to a gene.